This T cell receptor beta chain is from a study of immune evolution from preneoplasia to lung adenocarcinoma. The study, taken as a whole, reports: Normal lung had the highest top T cell clone frequencies. Clonality was highest in normal lung, lower in later-stage lesions apparently.

Clones were sequenced by immunoSEQ multiplex PCR, and TCRdb holds only the in-frame ones, with some missing. Of 3,000 to 4,000 clones in the sample, 40% to 60% are singletons; the top ten hold about 25%. Comments on this clone: The antigen is not known.

Patients had resection in Japan or China between about 2013 and 2017. CDR3 length: 13 amino acids. V lost 5 bases and J 5 bases, leaving 13 bases between the germline ends. Germline V gives CDR1 SGHTS, CDR2 YDEGEE. This clonotype was sampled from a person aged 45 to 59 with lung adenocarcinoma. The V gene is TRBV5-8, the J gene TRBJ1-2; D gene ambiguous. The sequenced sample consisted of FFPE normal lung tissue adjacent to the tumor. The CDR3 DNA sequence: TGTGCCAGCAGTAATCGACCCGGGTATGGCTACACCTTC. Its translation is CASSNRPGYGYTF.